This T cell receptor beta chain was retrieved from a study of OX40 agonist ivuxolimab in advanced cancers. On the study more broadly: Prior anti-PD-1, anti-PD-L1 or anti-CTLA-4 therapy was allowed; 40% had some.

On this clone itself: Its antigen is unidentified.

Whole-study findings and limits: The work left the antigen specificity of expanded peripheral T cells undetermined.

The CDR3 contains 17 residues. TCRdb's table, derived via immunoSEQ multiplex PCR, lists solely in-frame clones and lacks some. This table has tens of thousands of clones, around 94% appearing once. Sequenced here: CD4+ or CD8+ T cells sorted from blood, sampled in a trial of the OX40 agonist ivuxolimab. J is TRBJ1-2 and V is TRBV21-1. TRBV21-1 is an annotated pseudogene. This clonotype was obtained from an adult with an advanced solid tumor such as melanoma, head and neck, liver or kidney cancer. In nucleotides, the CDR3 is TGTGCCAGCAGCACCTACCAGACCTTCTCTTTAGGGTATGGCTACACCTTC. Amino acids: CASSTYQTFSLGYGYTF.